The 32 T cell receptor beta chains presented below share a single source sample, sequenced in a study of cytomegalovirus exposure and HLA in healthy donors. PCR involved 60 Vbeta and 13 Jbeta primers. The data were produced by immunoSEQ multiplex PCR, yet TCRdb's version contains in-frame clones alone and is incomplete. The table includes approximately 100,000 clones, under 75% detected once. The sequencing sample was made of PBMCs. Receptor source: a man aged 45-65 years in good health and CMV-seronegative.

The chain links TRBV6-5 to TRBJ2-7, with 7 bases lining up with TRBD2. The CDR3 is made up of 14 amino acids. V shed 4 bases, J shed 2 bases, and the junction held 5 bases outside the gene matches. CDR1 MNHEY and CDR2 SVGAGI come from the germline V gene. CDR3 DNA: TGTGCCAGCAGTTCTAGGACTAGAGCCTACGAGCAGTACTTC. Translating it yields CASSSRTRAYEQYF.

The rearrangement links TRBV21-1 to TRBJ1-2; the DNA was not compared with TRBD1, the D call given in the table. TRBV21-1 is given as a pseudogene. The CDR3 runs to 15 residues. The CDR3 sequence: CASSKERDRDYGYTF. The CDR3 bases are TGTGCCAGCAGCAAAGAGAGGGACAGGGACTATGGCTACACCTTC.

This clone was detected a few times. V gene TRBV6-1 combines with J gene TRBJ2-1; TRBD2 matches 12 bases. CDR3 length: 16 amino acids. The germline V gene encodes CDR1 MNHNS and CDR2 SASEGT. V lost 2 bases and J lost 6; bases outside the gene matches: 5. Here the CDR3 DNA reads TGTGCCAGCAGTGAAATGACTAGCGGGGGACTCAATGAGCAGTTCTTC. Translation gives CASSEMTSGGLNEQFF.

In nucleotides, the CDR3 is TGTGCCAGCAGCCCGGGGGTTGAGCAGTTCTTC. It encodes CASSPGVEQFF. The chain recombines TRBV4-2 with TRBJ2-1; perhaps TRBD2 as D (6 bases). Germline CDR1 reads LGHNA; CDR2 reads YNFKEQ. V dropped 4 bases and J dropped 9 bases, with 7 bases sitting between them. The CDR3 loop spans 11 amino acids.

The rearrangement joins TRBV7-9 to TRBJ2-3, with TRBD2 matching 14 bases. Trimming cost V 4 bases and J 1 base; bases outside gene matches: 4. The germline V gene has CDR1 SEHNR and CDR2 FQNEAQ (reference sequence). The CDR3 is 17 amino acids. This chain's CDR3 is CASSSPGLAGGTDTQYF. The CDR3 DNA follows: TGTGCCAGCAGCTCCCCGGGACTAGCGGGGGGCACAGATACGCAGTATTTT.

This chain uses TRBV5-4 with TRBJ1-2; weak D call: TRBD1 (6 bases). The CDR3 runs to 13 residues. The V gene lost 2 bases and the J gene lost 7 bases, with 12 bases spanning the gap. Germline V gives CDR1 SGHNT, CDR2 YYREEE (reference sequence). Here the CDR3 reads CASSFRGGGGYTF. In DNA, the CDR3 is TGTGCCAGCAGCTTCCGTGGGGGCGGTGGCTACACCTTC.

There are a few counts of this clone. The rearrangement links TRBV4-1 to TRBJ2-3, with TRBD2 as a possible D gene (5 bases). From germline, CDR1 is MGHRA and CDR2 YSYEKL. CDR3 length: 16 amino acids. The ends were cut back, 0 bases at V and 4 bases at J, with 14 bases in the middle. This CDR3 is CASSQEDTGWADTQYF. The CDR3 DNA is TGCGCCAGCAGCCAAGAAGATACGGGATGGGCAGATACGCAGTATTTT.

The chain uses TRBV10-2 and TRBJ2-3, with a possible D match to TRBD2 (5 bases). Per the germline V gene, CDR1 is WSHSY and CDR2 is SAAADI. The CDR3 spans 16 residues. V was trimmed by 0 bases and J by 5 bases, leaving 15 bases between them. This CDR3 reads CASSESFGGHRDTQYF. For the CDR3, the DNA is TGCGCCAGCAGTGAGTCTTTCGGCGGGCATAGAGATACGCAGTATTTT.

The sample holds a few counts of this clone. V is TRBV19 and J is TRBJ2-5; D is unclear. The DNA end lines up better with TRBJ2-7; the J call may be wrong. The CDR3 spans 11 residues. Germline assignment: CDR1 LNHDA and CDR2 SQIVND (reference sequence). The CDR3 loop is CASSVNYEQYF. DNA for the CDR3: TGTGCCAGTAGTGTGAACTACGAGCAGTACTTC.

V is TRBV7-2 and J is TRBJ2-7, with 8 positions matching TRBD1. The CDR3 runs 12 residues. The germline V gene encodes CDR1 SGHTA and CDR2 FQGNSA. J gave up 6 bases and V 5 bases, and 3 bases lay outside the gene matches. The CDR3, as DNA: TGTGCCAGCAGCCTACAGGGGGGCGAGCAGTACTTC. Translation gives CASSLQGGEQYF.

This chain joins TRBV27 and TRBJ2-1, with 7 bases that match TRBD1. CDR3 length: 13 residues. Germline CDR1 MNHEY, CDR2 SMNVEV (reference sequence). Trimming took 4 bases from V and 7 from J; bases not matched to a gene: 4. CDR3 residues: CASSWTGFNEQFF. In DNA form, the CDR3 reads TGTGCCAGCAGTTGGACAGGCTTTAATGAGCAGTTCTTC.

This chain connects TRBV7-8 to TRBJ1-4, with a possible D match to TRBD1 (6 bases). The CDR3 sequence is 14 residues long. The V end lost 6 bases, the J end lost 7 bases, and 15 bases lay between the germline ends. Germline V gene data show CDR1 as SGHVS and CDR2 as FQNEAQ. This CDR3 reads CASRLRGGGEKLFF. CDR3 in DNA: TGTGCCAGCAGACTAAGGGGAGGGGGTGAAAAACTGTTTTTT.

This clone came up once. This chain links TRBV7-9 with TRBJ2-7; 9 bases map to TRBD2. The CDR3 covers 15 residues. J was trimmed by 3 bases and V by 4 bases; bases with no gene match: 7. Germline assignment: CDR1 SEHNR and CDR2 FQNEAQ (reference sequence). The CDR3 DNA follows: TGTGCCAGCAGCTCTACCGGGACTAGCTTCTACGAGCAGTACTTC. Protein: CASSSTGTSFYEQYF.

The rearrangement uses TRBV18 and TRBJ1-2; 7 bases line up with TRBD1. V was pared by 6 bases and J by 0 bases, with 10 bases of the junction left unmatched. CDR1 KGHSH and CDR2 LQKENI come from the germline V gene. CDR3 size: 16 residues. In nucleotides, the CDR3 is TGTGCCAGCTCGTCAAGGACAGGCATATCTAACTATGGCTACACCTTC. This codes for CASSSRTGISNYGYTF.

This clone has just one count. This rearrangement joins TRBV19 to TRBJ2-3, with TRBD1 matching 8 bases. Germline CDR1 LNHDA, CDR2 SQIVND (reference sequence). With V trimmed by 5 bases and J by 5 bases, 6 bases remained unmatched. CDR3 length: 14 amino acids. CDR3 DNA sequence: TGTGCCAGTAGTTCGACAGGGGTGAAAGATACGCAGTATTTT. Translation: CASSSTGVKDTQYF.

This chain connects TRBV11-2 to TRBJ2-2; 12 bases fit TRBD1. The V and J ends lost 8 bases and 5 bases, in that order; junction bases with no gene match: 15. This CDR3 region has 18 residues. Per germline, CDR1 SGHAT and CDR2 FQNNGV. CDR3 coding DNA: TGTGCCAGCGGAGGGGAGTGGGACAGGGGGCGCGATACCGGGGAGCTGTTTTTT. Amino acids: CASGGEWDRGRDTGELFF.

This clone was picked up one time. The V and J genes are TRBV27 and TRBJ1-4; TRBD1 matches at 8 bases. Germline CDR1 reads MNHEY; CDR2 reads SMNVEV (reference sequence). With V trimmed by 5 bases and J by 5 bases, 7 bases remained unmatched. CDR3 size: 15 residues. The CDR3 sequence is CASSPQGGRNEKLFF. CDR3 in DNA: TGTGCCAGCAGTCCACAGGGGGGGAGAAATGAAAAACTGTTTTTT.

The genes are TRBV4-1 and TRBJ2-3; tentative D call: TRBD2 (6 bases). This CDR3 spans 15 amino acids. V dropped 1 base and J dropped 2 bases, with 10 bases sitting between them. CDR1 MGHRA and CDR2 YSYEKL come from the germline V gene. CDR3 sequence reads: CASSQVRTTTDTQYF. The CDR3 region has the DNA TGCGCCAGCAGCCAAGTTCGGACTACCACAGATACGCAGTATTTT.

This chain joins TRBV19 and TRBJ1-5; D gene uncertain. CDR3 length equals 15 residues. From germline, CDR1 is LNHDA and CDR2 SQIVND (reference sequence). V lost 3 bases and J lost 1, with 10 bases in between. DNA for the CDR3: TGTGCCAGTAGTATTTTCTGGGCAAGCAATCAGCCCCAGCATTTT. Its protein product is CASSIFWASNQPQHF. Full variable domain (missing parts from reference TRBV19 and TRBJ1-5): DGGITQSPKYLFRKEGQNVTLSCEQNLNHDAMYWYRQDPGQGLRLIYYSQIVNDFQKGDIAEGYSVSREKKESFPLTVTSAQKNPTAFYLCASSIFWASNQPQHFGDGTRLSIL.

DNA for the CDR3: TGTGCCAGCCGCAGATCCTGGGAGACCCAGTACTTC. Its protein is CASRRSWETQYF. This sequence joins TRBV2 and TRBJ2-5; no reliable D call. The V gene lost 8 bases and the J gene lost 5 bases, with 12 bases spanning the gap. Germline values: CDR1 SNHLY, CDR2 FYNNEI. This CDR3 comprises 12 residues.

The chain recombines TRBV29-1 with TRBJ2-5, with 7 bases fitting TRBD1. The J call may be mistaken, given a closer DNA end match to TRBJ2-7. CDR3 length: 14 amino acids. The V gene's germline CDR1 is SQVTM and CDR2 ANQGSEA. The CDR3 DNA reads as TGCAGCGTTGAAGATGTCAGACAGGGCTACGAGCAGTACTTC. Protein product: CSVEDVRQGYEQYF.

The CDR3 nucleotides read TGCGCCAGCAGCTTGGTTGTAGTTGAGAGGGGAGGCTCTGGGGCCAACGTCCTGACTTTC. Its protein is CASSLVVVERGGSGANVLTF. V gene TRBV5-1 combines with J gene TRBJ2-6; possibly TRBD2 for D (6 bases). Germline V gene lookup returns CDR1 SGHRS and CDR2 YFSETQ. Trimming removed 0 bases at V and 0 bases at J, with 19 bases between. The CDR3 consists of 20 residues.

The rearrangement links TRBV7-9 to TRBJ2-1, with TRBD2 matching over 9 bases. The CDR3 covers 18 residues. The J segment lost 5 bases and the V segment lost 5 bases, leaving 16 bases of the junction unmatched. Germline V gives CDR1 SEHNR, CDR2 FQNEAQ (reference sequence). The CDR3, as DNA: TGTGCCAGCAGCAACTTTATGGGGCTAGCGGGACCTAACAATGAGCAGTTCTTC. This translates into CASSNFMGLAGPNNEQFF.

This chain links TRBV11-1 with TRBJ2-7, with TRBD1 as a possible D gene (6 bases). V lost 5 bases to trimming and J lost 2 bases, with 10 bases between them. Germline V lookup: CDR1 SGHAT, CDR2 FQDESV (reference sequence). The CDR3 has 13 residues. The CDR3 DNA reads TGTGCCAGCAGCCTGGACAGAACCTACGAGCAGTACTTC. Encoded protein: CASSLDRTYEQYF.

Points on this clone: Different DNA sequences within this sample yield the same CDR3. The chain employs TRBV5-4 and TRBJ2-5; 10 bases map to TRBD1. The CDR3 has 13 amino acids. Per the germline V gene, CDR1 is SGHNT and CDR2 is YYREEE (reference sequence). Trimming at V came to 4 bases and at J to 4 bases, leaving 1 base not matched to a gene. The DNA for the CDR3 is TGTGCCAGCAGCCGGGACAGGGGAGAGACCCAGTACTTC. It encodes CASSRDRGETQYF.

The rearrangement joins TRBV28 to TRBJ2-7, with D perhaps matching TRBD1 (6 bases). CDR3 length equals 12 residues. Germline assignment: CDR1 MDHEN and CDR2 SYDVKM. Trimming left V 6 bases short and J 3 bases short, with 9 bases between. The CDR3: CASSRQDYEQYF. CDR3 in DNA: TGTGCCAGCAGCCGACAGGACTACGAGCAGTACTTC.

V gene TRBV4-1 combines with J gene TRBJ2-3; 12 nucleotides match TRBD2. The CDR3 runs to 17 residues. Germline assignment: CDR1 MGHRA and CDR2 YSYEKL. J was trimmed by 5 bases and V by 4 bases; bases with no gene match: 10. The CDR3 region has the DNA TGCGCCAGCAGCCCGTCTCGGACTAGCGGGAAGGAAGATACGCAGTATTTT. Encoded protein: CASSPSRTSGKEDTQYF.

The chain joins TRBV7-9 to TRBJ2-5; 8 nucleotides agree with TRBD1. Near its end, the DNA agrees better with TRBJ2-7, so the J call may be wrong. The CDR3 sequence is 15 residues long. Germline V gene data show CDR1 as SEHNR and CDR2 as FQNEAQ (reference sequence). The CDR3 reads CASSPGQGDTYEQYF. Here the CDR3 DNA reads TGTGCCAGCAGCCCAGGACAGGGCGATACTTACGAGCAGTACTTC.

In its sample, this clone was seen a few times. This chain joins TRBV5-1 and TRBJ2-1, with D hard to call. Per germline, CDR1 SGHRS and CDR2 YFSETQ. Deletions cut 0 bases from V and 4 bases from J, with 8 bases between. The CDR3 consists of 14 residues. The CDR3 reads CASSLGSEYNEQFF. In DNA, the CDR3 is TGCGCCAGCAGCTTGGGAAGCGAGTACAATGAGCAGTTCTTC.

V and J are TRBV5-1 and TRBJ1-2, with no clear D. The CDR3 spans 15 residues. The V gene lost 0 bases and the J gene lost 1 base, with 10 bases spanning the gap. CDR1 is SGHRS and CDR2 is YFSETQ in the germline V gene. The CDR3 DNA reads TGCGCCAGCAGCTTGGATTTATCGGGTAACTATGGCTACACCTTC. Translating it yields CASSLDLSGNYGYTF.

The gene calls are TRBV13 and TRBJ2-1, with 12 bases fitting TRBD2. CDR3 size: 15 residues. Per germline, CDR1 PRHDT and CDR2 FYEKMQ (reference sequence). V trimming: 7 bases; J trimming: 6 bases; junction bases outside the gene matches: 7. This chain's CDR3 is CASITRTSGTNEQFF. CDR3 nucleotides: TGTGCCAGCATCACGAGGACTAGCGGGACCAATGAGCAGTTCTTC. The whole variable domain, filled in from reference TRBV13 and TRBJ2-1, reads AAGVIQSPRHLIKEKRETATLKCYPIPRHDTVYWYQQGPGQDPQFLISFYEKMQSDKGSIPDRFSAQQFSDYHSELNMSSLELGDSALYFCASITRTSGTNEQFFGPGTRLTVL.

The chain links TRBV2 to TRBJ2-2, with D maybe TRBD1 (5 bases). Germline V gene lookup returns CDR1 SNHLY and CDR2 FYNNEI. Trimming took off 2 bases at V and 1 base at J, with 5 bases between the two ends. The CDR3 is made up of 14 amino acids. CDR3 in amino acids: CASSEQGNTGELFF. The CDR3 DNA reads TGTGCCAGCAGTGAACAGGGGAACACCGGGGAGCTGTTTTTT.